Listed below are T cell receptor beta chains from one sample, sequenced in a study of T cell responses to AZD1222 COVID-19 vaccine. TCRdb keeps only in-frame clones here, not all; method: immunoSEQ multiplex PCR. The sample carries about 37,000 clones, approximately 86% recorded once. This specimen consisted of peripheral blood, obtained on day 0 of AZD1222 vaccination. The receptor source for this set is an adult in good health. Each CDR3 is given with its conserved first and last residue. Fields, in order: J gene, D gene, clone size, V gene, CDR3 DNA, CDR3 protein. A D gene is named only where the DNA matches it firmly. Size values are once, few and many counts, or a class for expanded clones, and some rows have none.

j_gene: TRBJ2-5; d_gene: NA; abundance: NA; v_gene: TRBV6-5; CDR3nt: TGTGCCAGCAGTTACTCGGCCGGGGCTCAAGAGACCCAGTACTTC; CDR3aa: CASSYSAGAQETQYF
j_gene: TRBJ2-7; d_gene: NA; abundance: NA; v_gene: TRBV12-1; CDR3nt: TGTGCCAGCAGCTTTACCCCAGGGGGAGAGCAGTACTTC; CDR3aa: CASSFTPGGEQYF
j_gene: TRBJ2-1; d_gene: TRBD1; abundance: NA; v_gene: TRBV5-1; CDR3nt: TGCGCCAGCAGCCCGGGACAGGGGGCTAAGGGTGAGCAGTTCTTC; CDR3aa: CASSPGQGAKGEQFF
j_gene: TRBJ2-1; d_gene: TRBD2; abundance: NA; v_gene: TRBV13; CDR3nt: TGTGCCAGCAGCCAAGGAGGGAGGGAGATCTACAATGAGCAGTTCTTC; CDR3aa: CASSQGGREIYNEQFF
j_gene: TRBJ1-2; d_gene: TRBD1; abundance: NA; v_gene: TRBV12-3/TRBV12-4; CDR3nt: TGTGCCAGCAGTGCGGGACAGGGCTATGGCTACACCTTC; CDR3aa: CASSAGQGYGYTF
j_gene: TRBJ1-5; d_gene: NA; abundance: NA; v_gene: TRBV27; CDR3nt: TGTGCCAGCAGTCACAATAATCAGCCCCAGCATTTT; CDR3aa: CASSHNNQPQHF
j_gene: TRBJ2-1; d_gene: TRBD2; abundance: NA; v_gene: TRBV15; CDR3nt: TGTGCCACCAGCAGGCCGGGACTAGCGAACAATGAGCAGTTCTTC; CDR3aa: CATSRPGLANNEQFF
j_gene: TRBJ2-7; d_gene: TRBD1; abundance: NA; v_gene: TRBV18; CDR3nt: TGTGCCAGCTCACCACTCGGGACAGGGGATACCTACGAGCAGTACTTC; CDR3aa: CASSPLGTGDTYEQYF
j_gene: TRBJ2-6; d_gene: NA; abundance: NA; v_gene: TRBV29-1; CDR3nt: TGCAGCGCCTTCCGGGACACCGACTCTGGGGCCAACGTCCTGACTTTC; CDR3aa: CSAFRDTDSGANVLTF
j_gene: TRBJ2-1; d_gene: TRBD2; abundance: NA; v_gene: TRBV5-1; CDR3nt: TGCGCCAGCAGCTCTACTAGCGGGAGCTACAATGAGCAGTTCTTC; CDR3aa: CASSSTSGSYNEQFF
j_gene: TRBJ2-7; d_gene: NA; abundance: NA; v_gene: TRBV9; CDR3nt: TGTGCCAGCAGCGTAAGGGGGTCCTCCTACGAGCAGTACTTC; CDR3aa: CASSVRGSSYEQYF
j_gene: TRBJ2-1; d_gene: NA; abundance: NA; v_gene: TRBV19; CDR3nt: TGTGCCAGTAGTATAGGGGGGGACCTCTACAATGAGCAGTTCTTC; CDR3aa: CASSIGGDLYNEQFF
j_gene: TRBJ2-5; d_gene: NA; abundance: NA; v_gene: TRBV28; CDR3nt: TGTGCCAGCAGAGCCGGGAAAGAGACCCAGTACTTC; CDR3aa: CASRAGKETQYF
j_gene: TRBJ1-3; d_gene: NA; abundance: few; v_gene: TRBV7-6; CDR3nt: TGTGCCAGCAGCGCCGGACCCGGAAACACCATATATTTT; CDR3aa: CASSAGPGNTIYF
j_gene: TRBJ1-1; d_gene: NA; abundance: NA; v_gene: TRBV5-6; CDR3nt: TGTGCCAGCAGCTTATGGGGCATGAACACTGAAGCTTTCTTT; CDR3aa: CASSLWGMNTEAFF
j_gene: TRBJ1-1; d_gene: NA; abundance: once; v_gene: TRBV10-3; CDR3nt: TGTGCCATCAGTCCTACAGTGAACACTGAAGCTTTCTTT; CDR3aa: CAISPTVNTEAFF
j_gene: TRBJ2-1; d_gene: NA; abundance: NA; v_gene: TRBV7-7; CDR3nt: TGTGCTAGCAGCTTAGGCCTATACAATGAGCAGTTCTTC; CDR3aa: CASSLGLYNEQFF
j_gene: TRBJ2-3; d_gene: TRBD2; abundance: NA; v_gene: TRBV15; CDR3nt: TGTGCCATCCAAGCGGGGGGTTCAGATACGCAGTATTTT; CDR3aa: CAIQAGGSDTQYF
j_gene: TRBJ2-2; d_gene: TRBD1; abundance: NA; v_gene: TRBV7-2; CDR3nt: TGTGCCAGCAGCCCGGGACAGGGATCCGGGGAGCTGTTTTTT; CDR3aa: CASSPGQGSGELFF
j_gene: TRBJ2-7; d_gene: TRBD2; abundance: NA; v_gene: TRBV11-1; CDR3nt: TGTGCCAGCAGCCCCGAGGGGAGGGGCTCCTACGAGCAGTACTTC; CDR3aa: CASSPEGRGSYEQYF
j_gene: TRBJ1-6; d_gene: TRBD1; abundance: NA; v_gene: TRBV7-9; CDR3nt: TGTGCCAGCAGCTTAAAAGCGGGACAGGGTACATCACCCCTCCACTTT; CDR3aa: CASSLKAGQGTSPLHF
j_gene: TRBJ1-2; d_gene: TRBD1; abundance: NA; v_gene: TRBV16; CDR3nt: TGTGCCAGCAGCCCTCACAACAGGGGCGCTAGAGATGGCTACACCTTC; CDR3aa: CASSPHNRGARDGYTF
j_gene: TRBJ1-2; d_gene: TRBD1; abundance: NA; v_gene: TRBV4-2; CDR3nt: TGTGCCAGCAGCCAAGATCCCACAGGGGGCGCGATCTATGGCTACACCTTC; CDR3aa: CASSQDPTGGAIYGYTF
j_gene: TRBJ1-4; d_gene: TRBD1; abundance: NA; v_gene: TRBV5-1; CDR3nt: TGCGCCAGCAGCTCGTCCCGGGACAGGGGGCGTTATGAAAAACTGTTTTTT; CDR3aa: CASSSSRDRGRYEKLFF
j_gene: TRBJ2-1; d_gene: NA; abundance: NA; v_gene: TRBV11-2; CDR3nt: TGTGCCAGCAGCTTAGGAGGTAGGGTCGACCCTTCCTACAATGAGCAGTTCTTC; CDR3aa: CASSLGGRVDPSYNEQFF
j_gene: TRBJ1-2; d_gene: TRBD1; abundance: once; v_gene: TRBV7-8; CDR3nt: TGTGCCAGCAGCGCGACGACAGGGACAATGTATGGCTACACCTTC; CDR3aa: CASSATTGTMYGYTF
j_gene: TRBJ1-2; d_gene: NA; abundance: NA; v_gene: TRBV28; CDR3nt: TGTGCCAGCAGTGCGGACAGTAACTATGGCTACACCTTC; CDR3aa: CASSADSNYGYTF
j_gene: TRBJ1-3; d_gene: NA; abundance: NA; v_gene: TRBV6-5; CDR3nt: TGTGCCAGCAGGGGGCACTCTGGAAACACCATATATTTT; CDR3aa: CASRGHSGNTIYF
j_gene: TRBJ1-1; d_gene: NA; abundance: NA; v_gene: TRBV5-1; CDR3nt: TGCGCCAGCAGATATTCAGGGGCGAACACTGAAGCTTTCTTT; CDR3aa: CASRYSGANTEAFF
j_gene: TRBJ2-7; d_gene: TRBD1; abundance: NA; v_gene: TRBV2; CDR3nt: TGTGCCAGCAGCGTACAACCGGGACAGGAGCAGTACTTC; CDR3aa: CASSVQPGQEQYF
j_gene: TRBJ1-6; d_gene: NA; abundance: NA; v_gene: TRBV25-1; CDR3nt: TGTGCCAGCAGTGACGGCTCCTATAATTCACCCCTCCACTTT; CDR3aa: CASSDGSYNSPLHF
j_gene: TRBJ2-7; d_gene: NA; abundance: few; v_gene: TRBV29-1; CDR3nt: TGCAGCGTTGAAGTCCCGACAGCCGGCTACGAGCAGTACTTC; CDR3aa: CSVEVPTAGYEQYF
j_gene: TRBJ2-7; d_gene: TRBD1; abundance: NA; v_gene: TRBV28; CDR3nt: TGTGCCAGCAGTCAATGGGACAGCGTCCTGGAAGAGCAGTACTTC; CDR3aa: CASSQWDSVLEEQYF
j_gene: TRBJ2-7; d_gene: NA; abundance: NA; v_gene: TRBV18; CDR3nt: TGTGCCAGCTCCTCCTCGGGGGCAGGTGATCCCTACGAGCAGTACTTC; CDR3aa: CASSSSGAGDPYEQYF
j_gene: TRBJ2-5; d_gene: NA; abundance: NA; v_gene: TRBV7-3; CDR3nt: TGTGCCAGCAGCCCCGGGTCCTCGGGGACCCAGTACTTC; CDR3aa: CASSPGSSGTQYF
j_gene: TRBJ1-5; d_gene: NA; abundance: NA; v_gene: TRBV11-2; CDR3nt: TGTGCCAGCAGCTTAGAAGGGGCAGGACAGCCCCAGCATTTT; CDR3aa: CASSLEGAGQPQHF
j_gene: TRBJ1-3; d_gene: NA; abundance: NA; v_gene: TRBV7-9; CDR3nt: TGTGCCAGCAGCTTTGACAGGTCCCCCTCTGGAAACACCATATATTTT; CDR3aa: CASSFDRSPSGNTIYF
j_gene: TRBJ1-5; d_gene: NA; abundance: NA; v_gene: TRBV2; CDR3nt: TGTGCCAGCAGTGAAGCAGTTGGAGGGTCTCAGCCCCAGCATTTT; CDR3aa: CASSEAVGGSQPQHF
j_gene: TRBJ1-5; d_gene: NA; abundance: NA; v_gene: TRBV3-1/TRBV3-2; CDR3nt: TGTGCCAGCAGCCAAGCAGGGTCTAAGAATCAGCCCCAGCATTTT; CDR3aa: CASSQAGSKNQPQHF
j_gene: TRBJ2-2; d_gene: TRBD1; abundance: once; v_gene: TRBV29-1; CDR3nt: TGCAGCGTTGAAGGACAGGGCCCCAACACCGGGGAGCTGTTTTTT; CDR3aa: CSVEGQGPNTGELFF